This T cell receptor beta chain was captured in a study of metastatic and nonmetastatic thyroid tumors. Patients underwent thyroid surgery, and none had received any treatment before it. MiXCR reprocessed the PCR reads for TCRdb. The sample carries tens of thousands of clones, under 20% recorded once. The sample holds many counts of this clone. Germline V gene data show CDR1 as SNHLY and CDR2 as FYNNEI. V dropped 6 bases and J dropped 0 bases, with 12 bases sitting between them. The CDR3 extends over 15 amino acids. Sequenced input: blood. This clonotype was sampled from a male donor with papillary thyroid cancer or a benign thyroid nodule (not recorded which). Some clones in this sample may be carry-over from other donors' samples. The V call is TRBV2, the J call TRBJ1-3; TRBD1 might be the D (5 bases). The CDR3 region is CASRSGIFSGNTIYF. As DNA, the CDR3 is TGTGCCAGCAGATCAGGGATTTTCTCTGGAAACACCATATATTTT.